A single sample gave rise to the 6 T cell receptor beta chains below, sequenced in a study of OX40 agonist ivuxolimab in advanced cancers. The method was immunoSEQ multiplex PCR; TCRdb's version includes in-frame clones alone and lacks a portion of them. Of tens of thousands of clones in the sample, roughly 90% were seen once. Sequenced here: CD4+ or CD8+ T cells sorted from blood, sampled in a trial of the OX40 agonist ivuxolimab. All receptors derive from an adult with an advanced solid tumor such as melanoma, head and neck, liver or kidney cancer.

V usage is TRBV18 and J usage is TRBJ1-2; no clear D. Germline lookup yields CDR1 KGHSH and CDR2 LQKENI. The CDR3 has 14 amino acids. Trimming cost V 3 bases and J 2 bases, with 10 bases left between them. The CDR3 bases are TGTGCCAGCTCACCTGGGGATTTAAACTATGGCTACACCTTC. This sequence encodes CASSPGDLNYGYTF.

Of note for this clone: Within the sample, other DNA sequences also encode this same CDR3. The rearrangement uses TRBV29-1 and TRBJ2-7; 9 bases match TRBD1. V was clipped by 3 bases and J by 3 bases; unmatched bases: 3. Germline loops: CDR1 SQVTM, CDR2 ANQGSEA. The CDR3 is 13 amino acids. CDR3 amino acids: CSVEGQGGYEQYF. CDR3 sequence (DNA): TGCAGCGTTGAGGGACAGGGAGGCTACGAGCAGTACTTC.

The chain has TRBV9 and TRBJ2-1, with unresolved D. CDR1 is SGDLS and CDR2 is YYNGEE in the germline V gene. V dropped 3 bases and J dropped 4 bases, with 8 bases sitting between them. The CDR3 runs to 13 residues. CDR3 sequence reads: CASSGEPYNEQFF. The DNA of the CDR3 is TGTGCCAGCAGCGGCGAGCCTTACAATGAGCAGTTCTTC.

The rearrangement uses TRBV18 and TRBJ2-5; D tentatively reads TRBD1 or TRBD2 (5 bases each). V was clipped by 5 bases and J by 2 bases, with 9 bases between them. The CDR3 has 13 amino acids. The V gene's germline CDR1 is KGHSH and CDR2 LQKENI. Written as DNA, the CDR3 is TGTGCCAGCTCAAGGGGAGTTCAAGAGACCCAGTACTTC. Protein product: CASSRGVQETQYF.

The chain has TRBV28 and TRBJ2-5, with D perhaps matching TRBD2 (6 bases). CDR1 and CDR2 from the germline V gene are MDHEN and SYDVKM. This CDR3 has 12 residues. Trimming took 7 bases from V and 6 from J, leaving 12 bases between them. CDR3 DNA: TGTGCCAGCAACGGGGGAGGCAAGACCCAGTACTTC. Its translation is CASNGGGKTQYF. The full variable domain, its missing parts supplied by reference TRBV28 and TRBJ2-5, is DVKVTQSSRYLVKRTGEKVFLECVQDMDHENMFWYRQDPGLGLRLIYFSYDVKMKEKGDIPEGYSVSREKKERFSLILESASTNQTSMYLCASNGGGKTQYFGPGTRLLVL.

CDR3 residues: CASSIQPSNEKLFF. The CDR3 region has the DNA TGTGCCAGTAGTATACAGCCGTCTAATGAAAAACTGTTTTTT. The rearrangement links TRBV19 to TRBJ1-4, with D unclear. CDR3 length equals 14 residues. The V gene lost 2 bases and the J gene lost 3 bases, with 7 bases spanning the gap. Per the germline V gene, CDR1 is LNHDA and CDR2 is SQIVND (reference sequence).